What follows is one T cell receptor beta chain and its context. For recovered donors of Cohort 3, there were two negative PCRs, clearance, or symptom resolution. The record originates from a study of blood T cell repertoires in COVID-19. Study-wide background: The analysed material was cDNA or gDNA that came from T cells, B-cell-depleted T cells, or PBMCs.

Measured with immunoSEQ multiplex PCR; TCRdb has only the in-frame clones, and not every one. The sample carries 260,000 or so clones, approximately 90% recorded once. Germline V CDR1 and CDR2: SNHLY, FYNNEI. The CDR3 totals 16 residues. V lost 6 bases and J lost 6; bases outside the gene matches: 8. This chain uses TRBV2 with TRBJ1-6, with 10 bases matching TRBD1. The source is a man aged 18 to 29 who had recovered from COVID-19. Sequenced material: PBMCs or T cells enriched from blood (not recorded which). The CDR3 sequence: CASREFRDRGNSPLHF. The CDR3 nucleotides are TGTGCCAGCAGGGAATTCCGGGACAGGGGTAATTCACCCCTCCACTTT.